A selection of T cell receptor beta chains follows, all from one sample in a study of shared clonotypes between healthy human individuals. Data came from immunoSEQ multiplex PCR; TCRdb stores just in-frame clones and leaves some out. The data show over 2,000,000 clones, with 80% to 95% seen just once and approximately 1.7% held by the top ten. Sequencing used naive CD8+ T cells from PBMCs. The source is a man aged 18 to 30 in good health. Some clones in this sample may be carry-over from other donors' samples. Each CDR3 is given with its conserved first and last residue. D genes are given only for firm matches. Expanded clones are given a class, and other clones once, few, many or no size at all.

D	V	J	size	DNA	CDR3
.	TRBV27	TRBJ2-1	.	TGTGCCAGCAGTTTATCTTACAGTTACAATGAGCAGTTCTTC	CASSLSYSYNEQFF
TRBD1	TRBV6-1	TRBJ1-5	once	TGTGCCAGCAGTGAATGGACAGGGGATTATCAGCCCCAGCATTTT	CASSEWTGDYQPQHF
TRBD2	TRBV4-1	TRBJ2-1	.	TGCGCCAGCAGCCAAGTTTCCCGACTAGCGGGAGATTACAATGAGCAGTTCTTC	CASSQVSRLAGDYNEQFF
.	TRBV7-8	TRBJ1-2	.	TGTGCCAGCAGCTTAGACCCCTGGGAAGGCTACACCTTC	CASSLDPWEGYTF
TRBD1	TRBV27	TRBJ2-7	.	TGTGCCAGCAGTCCAGCCACAGGGGGCTACGAGCAGTACTTC	CASSPATGGYEQYF
TRBD2	TRBV10-2	TRBJ2-1	.	TGCGCCAGCGGTAGACTAGCGGGAGTTCATGAGCAGTTCTTC	CASGRLAGVHEQFF
.	TRBV6-5	TRBJ2-2	.	TGTGCCAGCAGTTACAATCCCACCGGGGAGCTGTTTTTT	CASSYNPTGELFF
TRBD2	TRBV10-2	TRBJ2-7	.	TGCGCCAGCAGAACCCTTCCGGGAGGTCCCCTCGAGCAGTACTTC	CASRTLPGGPLEQYF
TRBD2	TRBV7-3	TRBJ2-1	.	TGTGCCAGCAGCTTAGGGTGGCGGGAGTACAATGAGCAGTTCTTC	CASSLGWREYNEQFF
.	TRBV27	TRBJ2-1	.	TGTGCCAGCAGTTTAATGGCTGGCAGCTCCTACAATGAGCAGTTCTTC	CASSLMAGSSYNEQFF
TRBD2	TRBV9	TRBJ2-3	.	TGTGCCAGCAGCGTAGAGCCTAGCGGGAGGTCCACAGATACGCAGTATTTT	CASSVEPSGRSTDTQYF